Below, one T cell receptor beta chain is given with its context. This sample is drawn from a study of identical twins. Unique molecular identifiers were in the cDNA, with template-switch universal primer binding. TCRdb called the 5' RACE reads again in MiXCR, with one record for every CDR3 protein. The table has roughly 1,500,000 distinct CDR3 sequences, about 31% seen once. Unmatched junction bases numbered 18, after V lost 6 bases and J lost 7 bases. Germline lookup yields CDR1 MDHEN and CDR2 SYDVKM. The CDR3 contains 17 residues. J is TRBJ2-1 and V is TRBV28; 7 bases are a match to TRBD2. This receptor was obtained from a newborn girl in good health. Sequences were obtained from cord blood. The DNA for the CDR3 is TGTGCCAGCAGCCACTACCCCCTAAGCGGGAAAGGTAATGAGCAGTTCTTC. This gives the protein CASSHYPLSGKGNEQFF.